The clone carrying this TCR beta chain was detected a few times. The data stem from a study of blood T cells in healthy people across ages. Across the whole study: About one barcoded beta molecule per two T cells was captured by template switching.

Next came a second PCR, run for about 7 to 12 cycles, which used a sample-barcoded 5' primer along with a J-beta primer mix. One entry per CDR3 protein results from TCRdb running MiXCR on the 5' RACE reads. The sample records some 1.4 million distinct CDR3 sequences, approximately 42% being singletons. The CDR3 extends over 17 amino acids. V was clipped by 2 bases and J by 4 bases; unmatched bases: 10. Per the germline V gene, CDR1 is SNHLY and CDR2 is FYNNEI. Ranging in age from about 6 to 90, the donors were healthy Caucasian individuals from Russia. This chain connects TRBV2 to TRBJ2-1; TRBD2 matches 8 bases. This TCR came from a young woman in good health. Input material: blood. The DNA for the CDR3 is TGTGCCAGCAGTGAAAAGCTACTAGCGGACATTTACAATGAGCAGTTCTTC. It translates to CASSEKLLADIYNEQFF. The entire variable domain, with the rest obtained from reference TRBV2 and TRBJ2-1, is as follows: EPEVTQTPSHQVTQMGQEVILRCVPISNHLYFYWYRQILGQKVEFLVSFYNNEISEKSEIFDDQFSVERPDGSNFTLKIRSTKLEDSAMYFCASSEKLLADIYNEQFFGPGTRLTVL.